This T cell receptor (beta chain) was retrieved from a study of technical replicates of blood from a handful of donors (dated 2017 in TCRdb). The V and J ends are trimmed by 4 bases and 2 bases, leaving 11 bases between them. The CDR1 and CDR2 encoded by the germline V gene (reference sequence) are SEHNR and FQNEAQ. Counted from cysteine to phenylalanine, this CDR3 has 14 amino acids. Only the CDR3 DNA stays, 42 bases, in frame from base 1. The library relied on the immunoSEQ multiplex PCR assay. The table was pulled from immuneACCESS by TCRdb, which kept in-frame rearrangements only. Such tables lose some clones; where checked, under half of the loss comes from unresolved V genes, and the rest has no known cause. The sample yields about 82,000 clones; roughly 94% were counted once. The ten largest clones take up approximately 0.42% of the sample. Comment on this clone: Its target antigen remains unknown. Base qualities are not at hand, and no much larger clone is one base apart.

Specimen: T cells isolated from PBMCs. This clonotype was sampled from a human donor in good health. The chain employs TRBV7-9 and TRBJ1-2; the D gene assignment is ambiguous. The CDR3 protein sequence reads: CASSSVQRNYGYTF. The base sequence is TGTGCCAGCAGCTCCGTCCAGAGGAACTATGGCTACACCTTC. Where the CDR3 stops, the reference TRBV7-9 and TRBJ1-2 genes take over; the full variable domain is DTGVSQNPRHKITKRGQNVTFRCDPISEHNRLYWYRQTLGQGPEFLTYFQNEAQLEKSRLLSDRFSAERPKGSFSTLEIQRTEQGDSAMYLCASSSVQRNYGYTFGSGTRLTVV.